In this sample, the clone carrying this T cell receptor beta chain turned up a few times. The antigen remains unidentified. Profiling relied on immunoSEQ multiplex PCR, and the TCRdb table lists in-frame clones only, not all of them. The profile shows about 51,000 clones, 89% of them singletons. The entry originates in a study of graft-versus-host responses after intestinal transplantation. The CDR3 covers 11 residues. Germline CDR1 and CDR2: MNHNS and SASEGT. V was clipped by 3 bases and J by 8 bases, with 7 bases between them. The input for sequencing was unstimulated CD4+ T cells sorted from spleen or lymph node cells, taken before transplant. The TCR comes from a human donor who was the organ donor for an intestinal transplant. The chain combines TRBV6-1 with TRBJ1-2, with a tentative D call TRBD1 (5 bases). CDR3 DNA sequence: TGTGCCAGCAGTGAGGGGCTCGGCTACACCTTC. Translating gives CASSEGLGYTF.